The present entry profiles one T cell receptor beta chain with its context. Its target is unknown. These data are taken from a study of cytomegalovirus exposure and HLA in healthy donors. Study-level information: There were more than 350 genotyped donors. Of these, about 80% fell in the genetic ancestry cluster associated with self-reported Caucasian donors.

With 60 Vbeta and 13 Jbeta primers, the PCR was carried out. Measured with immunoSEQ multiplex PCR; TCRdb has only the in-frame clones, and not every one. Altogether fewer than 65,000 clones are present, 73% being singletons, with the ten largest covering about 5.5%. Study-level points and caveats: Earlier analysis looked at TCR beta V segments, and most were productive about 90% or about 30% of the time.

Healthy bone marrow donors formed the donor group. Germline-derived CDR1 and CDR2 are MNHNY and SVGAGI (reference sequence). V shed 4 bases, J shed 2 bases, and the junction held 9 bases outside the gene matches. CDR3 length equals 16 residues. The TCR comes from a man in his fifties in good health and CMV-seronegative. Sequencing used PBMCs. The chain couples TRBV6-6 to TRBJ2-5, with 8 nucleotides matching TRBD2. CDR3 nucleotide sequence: TGTGCCAGCAGTTCCCTTCGACTAGCGCCTCAAGAGACCCAGTACTTC. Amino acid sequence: CASSSLRLAPQETQYF.